The 16 T cell receptor beta chains below come from one sample, sequenced in a study of T cells in women clearing cervical HPV infection. TCRdb's table, derived via immunoSEQ multiplex PCR, lists solely in-frame clones and lacks some. The sample has 25,000 to 35,000 clones. The material sequenced was blood buffy coat. These receptors came from a woman aged 18 to 75 with a cervical HPV16 infection that either progressed to CIN3+ or cleared (not recorded which).

The CDR3 loop is CASSTTGYGYTF. CDR3 DNA (partial): TGTGCCAGCAGCACGACAGGATATGGC. The chain joins TRBV7-2 to TRBJ1-2; TRBD1 is a possible D gene (6 bases). Coverage ceases 3 residues before the CDR3 finishes, and the germline J gene fills in the end. Germline CDR1 and CDR2: SGHTA and FQGNSA. V dropped 5 bases and J dropped 5 bases, with 9 bases sitting between them. This CDR3 region has 12 residues.

A word on this clone: The DNA ends 3 residues before the CDR3 does, and the rest of the CDR3 is filled in from the germline J gene. The rearrangement links TRBV28 to TRBJ2-7; 8 bases are shared with TRBD2. This CDR3 comprises 13 residues. Germline V CDR1 and CDR2: MDHEN, SYDVKM. The J segment lost 4 bases and the V segment lost 10 bases, leaving 9 bases of the junction unmatched. CDR3 sequence: CATTPGLDYEQYF. CDR3 DNA (partial): TGTGCCACCACCCCGGGACTAGATTACGAG.

As regards this clone: Read data end 3 residues before the CDR3 end; the end is taken from the germline J gene. This chain uses TRBV7-6 with TRBJ1-1, with D unclear. The CDR3 contains 15 residues. From germline, CDR1 is SGHVS and CDR2 FNYEAQ. V was cut by 0 bases and J by 4 bases, with 12 bases left in between. The CDR3 is CASSLAVGRGTEAFF. The CDR3 DNA, read in part, is TGTGCCAGCAGCTTAGCAGTAGGGCGTGGCACTGAA.

As concerns this clone: Read data end 3 residues before the CDR3 end; the end is taken from the germline J gene. This chain links TRBV2 with TRBJ1-2; tentative D call: TRBD1 (5 bases). The CDR3 runs to 13 residues. Germline values: CDR1 SNHLY, CDR2 FYNNEI. CDR3 DNA (partial): TGTGCCAGCGACCGACAGTCCTTACAGGGC. As protein: CASDRQSLQG. The whole CDR3 sequence reads CASDRQSLQGYTF.

As concerns this clone: The CDR3 is cut off 3 residues early in the read; its end comes from the germline J gene. The V gene is TRBV6-2 or TRBV6-3, the J gene TRBJ1-1; 10 nucleotides line up with TRBD1. Germline assignment: CDR1 MNHEY and CDR2 SVGEGT. Trimming cost V 2 bases and J 3 bases; bases outside gene matches: 6. The CDR3 totals 16 residues. CDR3 bases read: TGTGCCAGCAGTTACCTCGTGACAGGGGGCCACACTGAA. It specifies CASSYLVTGGHTE. The full CDR3 reads CASSYLVTGGHTEAFF.

As to this clone: The CDR3 is cut off 3 residues early in the read; its end comes from the germline J gene. V usage is TRBV20-1 and J usage is TRBJ2-1; TRBD2 matches 8 bases. CDR3 length equals 17 residues. The germline V gene has CDR1 DFQATT and CDR2 SNEGSKA (reference sequence). Trimming cost V 4 bases and J 0 bases; bases outside gene matches: 11. The CDR3 here is CSAISRTSSSSYNEQFF. CDR3 DNA (partial): TGCAGTGCTATTAGTCGGACTAGCTCCAGCTCCTACAATGAG.

For this clone: The read falls 3 residues short of the CDR3 end, and the missing part is taken from the germline J gene. The rearrangement links TRBV7-9 to TRBJ2-3; a possible D gene is TRBD1 (5 bases). V lost 5 bases and J 0 bases, leaving 6 bases between the germline ends. Germline loops: CDR1 SEHNR, CDR2 FQNEAQ (reference sequence). The CDR3 is 13 residues long. Partial CDR3 DNA: TGTGCCAGCAGCCCAGGGAGCACAGATACG. Its protein is CASSPGSTDT. In full, the CDR3 reads CASSPGSTDTQYF.

Concerning this clone itself: The read is 3 residues too short to cover the CDR3 end, so that end is filled in from the germline J gene. The chain links TRBV6-1 to TRBJ1-3, with D tentatively TRBD1 (5 bases). The CDR3 consists of 16 residues. Germline CDR1 and CDR2: MNHNS and SASEGT. Between the trimmed V and J ends, which lost 5 bases and 0 bases, there was a span of 14 bases. CDR3 DNA (partial): TGTGCCAGCAGTCAAGGGGCAGAAAACTCTGGAAACACC. As protein: CASSQGAENSGNT. The full CDR3 reads CASSQGAENSGNTIYF.

With respect to this clone: The CDR3 is cut off 3 residues early in the read; its end comes from the germline J gene. This chain connects TRBV5-1 to TRBJ1-2, with unresolved D. CDR3 length: 14 amino acids. Trimming removed 0 bases from V and 2 bases from J, with 8 bases in between. Germline V gene sequence: CDR1 SGHRS, CDR2 YFSETQ. The CDR3: CASSLDTGNYGYTF. The CDR3 DNA, read in part, is TGCGCCAGCAGCTTGGATACCGGGAACTATGGC.

Concerning this clone itself: The sequenced fragment ends 3 residues before the CDR3 boundary, so the rest is inferred from the germline J gene. This chain uses TRBV7-3 with TRBJ2-2; 12 bases map to TRBD2. The ends lost 6 bases at V and 7 bases at J; junction bases unmatched: 9. This CDR3 is built from 16 residues. Germline assignment: CDR1 SGHTA and CDR2 FQGTGA. CDR3 in amino acids: CASRSSGRARSGELFF. The sequenced part of the CDR3 DNA is TGTGCCAGCAGGTCTAGCGGGAGGGCTCGCAGCGGGGAG. Filled out from reference TRBV7-3 and TRBJ2-2, the complete variable domain reads GAGVSQTPSNKVTEKGKYVELRCDPISGHTALYWYRQSLGQGPEFLIYFQGTGAADDSGLPNDRFFAVRPEGSVSTLKIQRTERGDSAVYLCASRSSGRARSGELFFGEGSRLTVL.

To note about this clone: The read comes to an end 3 residues before the CDR3 does, leaving the germline J gene to fill in the end. V usage is TRBV5-1 and J usage is TRBJ2-3; no reliable D call. Trimming left V 3 bases short and J 6 bases short, with 14 bases between. This CDR3 spans 14 amino acids. The germline V gene has CDR1 SGHRS and CDR2 YFSETQ. The sequenced CDR3 bases are TGCGCCAGCAGCTCGTTCGAAGCCGGTGATACG. This encodes CASSSFEAGDT. From start to end, the CDR3 is CASSSFEAGDTQYF.

The part of the CDR3 DNA that was read is TGTGCCAGTAGTATTGGGGGGACCCGGGGCACCGGGGAG. It yields the protein CASSIGGTRGTGE. The full CDR3 reads CASSIGGTRGTGELFF. V is TRBV19 and J is TRBJ2-2; possible D gene TRBD2, 6 bases. The read terminates 3 residues before the CDR3 end, so the remaining end is supplied by the germline J gene. This CDR3 has 16 residues. Per the germline V gene, CDR1 is LNHDA and CDR2 is SQIVND (reference sequence). Deletions cut 3 bases from V and 4 bases from J, with 15 bases between. Supplemented by reference TRBV19 and TRBJ2-2, the full variable domain reads DGGITQSPKYLFRKEGQNVTLSCEQNLNHDAMYWYRQDPGQGLRLIYYSQIVNDFQKGDIAEGYSVSREKKESFPLTVTSAQKNPTAFYLCASSIGGTRGTGELFFGEGSRLTVL.

Comment on this clone: The read ends 3 residues early relative to the CDR3; the germline J gene fills the gap. The rearrangement links TRBV20-1 to TRBJ2-3; 14 bases fit TRBD2. The V gene's germline CDR1 is DFQATT and CDR2 SNEGSKA (reference sequence). The CDR3 has 15 residues. Trimming removed 5 bases from V and 5 bases from J; junction bases left unmatched: 6. CDR3 DNA (partial): TGCAGTGCTGCCCTGGGACTAGCGGGAGTAGATACG. Translated: CSAALGLAGVDT. The CDR3 in its entirety is CSAALGLAGVDTQYF.

Concerning this clone: From the germline J gene comes the end of the CDR3, since the read stops 3 residues before it. The chain is built from TRBV18 and TRBJ1-3; possible D gene TRBD1, 6 bases. This CDR3 is built from 15 residues. Germline CDR1 KGHSH, CDR2 LQKENI. Trimming took 5 bases from V and 0 from J, leaving 11 bases between them. The CDR3 here is CASSRQAPSGNTIYF. The covered CDR3 bases are TGTGCCAGCTCAAGACAGGCACCCTCTGGAAACACC.

The CDR3 here is CAISEQQVKNTEAFF. The sequenced CDR3 bases are TGTGCCATCAGTGAGCAACAGGTCAAGAACACTGAA. The rearrangement joins TRBV10-3 to TRBJ1-1; possible D gene TRBD1, 5 bases. The read gets to within 3 residues of the CDR3 end, and the germline J gene fills in the rest. CDR3 size: 15 residues. Germline CDR1 reads ENHRY; CDR2 reads SYGVKD. With 2 bases removed from V and 1 base from J, the gap between germline ends came to 11 bases.

With respect to this clone: The sequence runs out 3 residues before the end of the CDR3; the remainder is reconstructed from the germline J gene. V and J are TRBV19 and TRBJ2-2; TRBD2 might be the D (5 bases). The V gene lost 7 bases and the J gene lost 5 bases, with 11 bases spanning the gap. This CDR3 has 13 amino acids. Germline values: CDR1 LNHDA, CDR2 SQIVND (reference sequence). The covered CDR3 bases are TGTGCCAGTAAGAGGACTTCAACCGGGGAG. Its translation is CASKRTSTGE. The entire CDR3 protein is CASKRTSTGELFF.